The source of this TCR beta chain is a study of cytomegalovirus exposure and HLA in healthy donors. The PCR used 60 Vbeta and 13 Jbeta primers. TCRdb's copy holds only in-frame clones and misses some; the assay was immunoSEQ multiplex PCR. This table holds fewer than 100,000 clones, approximately 79% found once. The sequence came from a female donor in good health and CMV-seronegative. The sample was PBMCs.

The CDR3 DNA is TGTGCCAGCAGCGTAGATTCCGGGATTAACACTGAAGCTTTCTTT. This translates into CASSVDSGINTEAFF. V is TRBV9 and J is TRBJ1-1; D is ambiguous. V lost 0 bases, J lost 2 bases, and 11 bases lay in between. Germline values: CDR1 SGDLS, CDR2 YYNGEE. This CDR3 contains 15 residues.